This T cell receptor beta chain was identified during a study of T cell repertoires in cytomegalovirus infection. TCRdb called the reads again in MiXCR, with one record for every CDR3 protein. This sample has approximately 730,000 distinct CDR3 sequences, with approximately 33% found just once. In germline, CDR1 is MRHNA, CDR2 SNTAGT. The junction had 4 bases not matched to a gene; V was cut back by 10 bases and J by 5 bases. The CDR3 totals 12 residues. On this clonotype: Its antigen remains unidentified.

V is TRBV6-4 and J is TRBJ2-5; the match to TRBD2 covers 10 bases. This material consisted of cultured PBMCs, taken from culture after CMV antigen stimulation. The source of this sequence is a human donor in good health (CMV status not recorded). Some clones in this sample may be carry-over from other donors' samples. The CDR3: CAISGRWETQYF. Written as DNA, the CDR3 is TGTGCCATTAGCGGGAGGTGGGAGACCCAGTACTTC.